These 26 T cell receptor beta chains were sequenced from one sample in a study of graft-versus-host responses after intestinal transplantation. These receptors' targets are unknown. This table comes from immunoSEQ multiplex PCR, and its TCRdb copy is limited to in-frame clones, with some not included. This table has nearly 90,000 clones, roughly 87% appearing once. The specimen was unstimulated CD8+ T cells sorted from spleen or lymph node cells, collected before intestinal transplant. These receptors originate from a human donor who received an intestinal transplant.

CDR3 nucleotide sequence: TGTGCCTCATCTCCGCTAGGGGGCACAGATACGCAGTATTTT. It specifies CASSPLGGTDTQYF. The chain couples TRBV7-3 to TRBJ2-3, with D possibly TRBD1 on 5 matching bases. Germline values: CDR1 SGHTA, CDR2 FQGTGA. V lost 11 bases to trimming and J lost 1 base, with 16 bases between them. The CDR3 consists of 14 residues.

This clone was recorded once. V usage is TRBV11-2 and J usage is TRBJ2-7; D remains unclear. Per germline, CDR1 SGHAT and CDR2 FQNNGV. The V gene lost 5 bases and the J gene lost 2 bases, with 19 bases spanning the gap. The CDR3 sequence is 16 residues long. In DNA form, the CDR3 reads TGTGCCAGCAGCGTAACCGTGGTTTCGGTGGCCTACGAGCAGTACTTC. Translation: CASSVTVVSVAYEQYF.

J is TRBJ2-7 and V is TRBV4-1; TRBD2 matches 9 bases. The CDR3 runs to 18 residues. Unmatched junction bases numbered 13, after V lost 2 bases and J lost 2 bases. Germline values: CDR1 MGHRA, CDR2 YSYEKL. Here the CDR3 reads CASSQQEKTSGLTYEQYF. Here the CDR3 DNA reads TGCGCCAGCAGCCAACAGGAAAAGACTAGCGGATTGACCTACGAGCAGTACTTC.

The chain has TRBV12-5 and TRBJ2-7, with 10 nucleotides matching TRBD2. Germline CDR1 LGHNT, CDR2 FRNRAP. J lost 3 bases, V lost 0 bases, and 11 bases had no gene match. The CDR3 has 18 amino acids. CDR3 loop: CASGLVIRSLAGVYEQYF. CDR3 nucleotide sequence: TGTGCTAGTGGTTTGGTAATTAGAAGTCTAGCGGGGGTCTACGAGCAGTACTTC.

The rearrangement joins TRBV2 to TRBJ2-1, with D unresolved. V was shortened by 0 bases and J by 2 bases, with 5 bases between the two germline ends. The CDR3 is 14 amino acids. Looked up from germline, CDR1 is SNHLY and CDR2 is FYNNEI. CDR3 in DNA: TGTGCCAGCAGTGAAGCGCCAGCCTACAATGAGCAGTTCTTC. This sequence encodes CASSEAPAYNEQFF. Full variable domain (remainder filled in from reference TRBV2 and TRBJ2-1): EPEVTQTPSHQVTQMGQEVILRCVPISNHLYFYWYRQILGQKVEFLVSFYNNEISEKSEIFDDQFSVERPDGSNFTLKIRSTKLEDSAMYFCASSEAPAYNEQFFGPGTRLTVL.

V usage is TRBV6-4 and J usage is TRBJ2-1; 11 positions agree with TRBD1. CDR1 is MRHNA, CDR2 SNTAGT, per germline. V gave up 4 bases and J gave up 8 bases; unmatched junction bases: 7. The CDR3 consists of 15 residues. CDR3 region: CASSADRGPYYEQFF. The CDR3 DNA reads as TGTGCCAGCAGTGCGGACAGGGGGCCTTATTATGAGCAGTTCTTC.

The rearrangement joins TRBV5-4 to TRBJ2-2; 7 bases are shared with TRBD1. This CDR3 comprises 15 residues. The V and J ends lost 3 bases and 4 bases, in that order; junction bases with no gene match: 6. Germline-derived CDR1 and CDR2 are SGHNT and YYREEE (reference sequence). CDR3 in amino acids: CASSSGTESTGELFF. DNA for the CDR3: TGTGCCAGCAGCTCCGGGACAGAGAGCACCGGGGAGCTGTTTTTT.

The chain couples TRBV10-3 to TRBJ2-1, with TRBD2 matching 10 bases. V trimming: 6 bases; J trimming: 7 bases; junction bases outside the gene matches: 6. Germline lookup yields CDR1 ENHRY and CDR2 SYGVKD. The CDR3 spans 14 residues. The CDR3, as DNA: TGTGCCATCAGCGAAGCGGGAGGGGGGAATGAGCAGTTCTTC. This gives the protein CAISEAGGGNEQFF.

V usage is TRBV5-1 and J usage is TRBJ2-5; 11 bases map to TRBD2. V gave up 0 bases and J gave up 0 bases; unmatched junction bases: 10. The CDR3 covers 19 residues. CDR1 is SGHRS, CDR2 YFSETQ, per germline. CDR3 nucleotide sequence: TGCGCCAGCAGCTTGGCCCTGACTAGCGGGAAATCGTACCAAGAGACCCAGTACTTC. Protein sequence: CASSLALTSGKSYQETQYF.

The chain joins TRBV6-5 to TRBJ2-1; D is possibly TRBD1 or TRBD2 (6 bases each). The germline V and J ends were trimmed by 2 bases and 9 bases, with 14 bases remaining between them. The CDR3 length is 14 residues. Germline-derived CDR1 and CDR2 are MNHEY and SVGAGI. CDR3 nucleotides: TGTGCCAGCAGTTACGTGGGGGGCGCGACTGAGCAGTTCTTC. Translation gives CASSYVGGATEQFF.

The rearrangement uses TRBV4-1 and TRBJ2-1; a weak D match, TRBD1 (5 bases). V was pared by 0 bases and J by 3 bases, with 9 bases between. Per germline, CDR1 MGHRA and CDR2 YSYEKL. The CDR3 loop spans 15 amino acids. CDR3 amino acids: CASSQESGLYNEQFF. The CDR3 nucleotides read TGCGCCAGCAGCCAAGAGTCAGGGCTCTACAATGAGCAGTTCTTC.

This clone was seen once. The chain has TRBV27 and TRBJ2-7; D gene unclear. V was cut by 3 bases and J by 0 bases, with 18 bases left in between. The CDR3 spans 17 residues. In germline, CDR1 is MNHEY, CDR2 SMNVEV (reference sequence). CDR3 sequence: CASSLSQLGSRSYEQYF. In DNA, the CDR3 is TGTGCCAGCAGTTTGTCCCAATTGGGCAGCCGCTCCTACGAGCAGTACTTC.

This chain joins TRBV19 and TRBJ2-5; D perhaps matches TRBD2 (6 bases). V was trimmed by 3 bases and J by 11 bases, leaving 19 bases between them. The V gene's germline CDR1 is LNHDA and CDR2 SQIVND (reference sequence). CDR3 length: 14 residues. In DNA, the CDR3 is TGTGCCAGTAGTATTACCGGGAGTGCCTACGGGCAGTACTTC. This gives the protein CASSITGSAYGQYF. Based on the CDR3 plus reference TRBV19 and TRBJ2-5, the full variable domain is DGGITQSPKYLFRKEGQNVTLSCEQNLNHDAMYWYRQDPGQGLRLIYYSQIVNDFQKGDIAEGYSVSREKKESFPLTVTSAQKNPTAFYLCASSITGSAYGQYFGPGTRLLVL.

The rearrangement joins TRBV7-6 to TRBJ2-3; the match to TRBD2 covers 11 bases. Germline loops: CDR1 SGHVS, CDR2 FNYEAQ. Trimming at V came to 1 base and at J to 1 base, leaving 4 bases not matched to a gene. This CDR3 region has 17 residues. The CDR3 loop reads CASSLGPGLAGTDTQYF. The CDR3 DNA reads as TGTGCCAGCAGCTTAGGCCCGGGACTAGCGGGCACAGATACGCAGTATTTT.

The chain employs TRBV4-1 and TRBJ1-2; unclear D gene. Germline V gene lookup returns CDR1 MGHRA and CDR2 YSYEKL. The CDR3 is 13 residues long. The germline V and J ends were trimmed by 2 bases and 4 bases, with 8 bases remaining between them. The CDR3 region is CASSQIGFYGYTF. The CDR3 nucleotides read TGCGCCAGCAGCCAAATAGGGTTCTATGGCTACACCTTC.

The chain links TRBV28 to TRBJ2-1; tentative D call: TRBD1 (6 bases). The V gene's germline CDR1 is MDHEN and CDR2 SYDVKM. There are 16 residues in the CDR3. Trimming stripped 2 bases from V and 9 bases from J, with 20 bases between. CDR3: CASSLTGIGAFGEQFF. In nucleotides, the CDR3 is TGTGCCAGCAGTTTAACAGGGATTGGGGCCTTCGGTGAGCAGTTCTTC. The complete variable domain, with remaining parts taken from reference TRBV28 and TRBJ2-1, reads DVKVTQSSRYLVKRTGEKVFLECVQDMDHENMFWYRQDPGLGLRLIYFSYDVKMKEKGDIPEGYSVSREKKERFSLILESASTNQTSMYLCASSLTGIGAFGEQFFGPGTRLTVL.

V is TRBV10-3 and J is TRBJ2-5; 7 bases map to TRBD1. The J call may be wrong; the DNA end is better matched by TRBJ2-7. This CDR3 comprises 14 residues. The germline CDR1 and CDR2 sequences are ENHRY and SYGVKD. The CDR3 DNA reads as TGTGCCGCCCAGGAGACAGGGTTTTCCTACGAGCAGTACTTC. Translated, it gives CAAQETGFSYEQYF.

This chain connects TRBV5-6 to TRBJ1-1, with 9 bases aligning to TRBD1. Germline V gives CDR1 SGHDT, CDR2 YYEEEE. With 5 bases clipped from V and 5 bases from J, the junction kept 7 bases outside the gene matches. The CDR3 is made up of 14 amino acids. The CDR3: CASSSGQGRTEAFF. The DNA for the CDR3 is TGTGCCAGCAGTTCTGGACAGGGGAGGACTGAAGCTTTCTTT.

The chain is built from TRBV5-4 and TRBJ2-7; unclear D gene. The CDR3 loop spans 12 amino acids. Trimming shortened V by 2 bases and J by 3 bases, and 6 bases separated the two germline ends. In germline, CDR1 is SGHNT, CDR2 YYREEE (reference sequence). CDR3 DNA sequence: TGTGCCAGCAGCTTTGGGGACTACGAGCAGTACTTC. Its protein is CASSFGDYEQYF.

The chain joins TRBV5-6 to TRBJ1-6; the match to TRBD1 covers 8 bases. The CDR3 sequence is 14 residues long. CDR1 and CDR2 (germline): SGHDT, YYEEEE. Losses at the gene ends were 4 bases for V and 10 bases for J; bases not matched to a gene: 7. The CDR3 region is CASSVTGDFSPLHF. Written as DNA, the CDR3 is TGTGCCAGCAGCGTGACAGGGGATTTCTCACCCCTCCACTTT. The entire variable domain, with the rest obtained from reference TRBV5-6 and TRBJ1-6, is as follows: DAGVTQSPTHLIKTRGQQVTLRCSPKSGHDTVSWYQQALGQGPQFIFQYYEEEERQRGNFPDRFSGHQFPNYSSELNVNALLLGDSALYLCASSVTGDFSPLHFGNGTRLTVT.

The CDR3 DNA sequence: TGTGCCAGCAGTTACACGGGGGGGAAAGGAAACACCATATATTTT. It specifies CASSYTGGKGNTIYF. The chain uses TRBV6-5 and TRBJ1-3; TRBD1 is a possible D gene (5 bases). This CDR3 is built from 15 residues. With 2 bases removed from V and 4 bases from J, the gap between germline ends came to 12 bases. Germline loops: CDR1 MNHEY, CDR2 SVGAGI.

This sequence joins TRBV7-9 and TRBJ2-1; the match to TRBD2 covers 10 bases. CDR1 and CDR2 (germline): SEHNR, FQNEAQ (reference sequence). The V and J ends lost 0 bases and 5 bases, in that order; junction bases with no gene match: 4. The CDR3 is 16 amino acids. CDR3 amino acids: CASSLASGGPHNEQFF. The CDR3 DNA is TGTGCCAGCAGCTTAGCTAGCGGGGGGCCCCACAATGAGCAGTTCTTC. The whole variable domain, remainder taken from reference TRBV7-9 and TRBJ2-1, is DTGVSQNPRHKITKRGQNVTFRCDPISEHNRLYWYRQTLGQGPEFLTYFQNEAQLEKSRLLSDRFSAERPKGSFSTLEIQRTEQGDSAMYLCASSLASGGPHNEQFFGPGTRLTVL.

The chain has TRBV19 and TRBJ2-1, with 8 bases fitting TRBD1. Germline V gene sequence: CDR1 LNHDA, CDR2 SQIVND (reference sequence). V shed 5 bases and J 7 bases; nucleotides not matched to a gene: 4. CDR3 length: 13 residues. CDR3 nucleotide sequence: TGTGCCAGTAGTCCGGACAGGGTAAATGAGCAGTTCTTC. Its translation: CASSPDRVNEQFF.

The gene calls are TRBV4-2 and TRBJ2-2; 7 nucleotides line up with TRBD2. In germline, CDR1 is LGHNA, CDR2 YNFKEQ. Trimming removed 0 bases from V and 7 bases from J; junction bases left unmatched: 14. CDR3 size: 18 residues. The CDR3 here is CASSQEWRAGDHGGELFF. DNA of the CDR3: TGTGCCAGCAGCCAAGAATGGCGGGCGGGAGATCACGGCGGGGAGCTGTTTTTT.

There are a few counts of this clone. Other DNA sequences within the sample encode an identical CDR3. J is TRBJ2-7 and V is TRBV28; a possible D gene is TRBD2 (6 bases). CDR1 and CDR2 (germline): MDHEN, SYDVKM. Trimming cost V 6 bases and J 0 bases, with 12 bases left between them. The CDR3 consists of 14 residues. The CDR3 reads CASSPGTDSYEQYF. CDR3 in DNA: TGTGCCAGCAGCCCCGGGACTGACTCCTACGAGCAGTACTTC. The whole variable domain, remainder taken from reference TRBV28 and TRBJ2-7, is DVKVTQSSRYLVKRTGEKVFLECVQDMDHENMFWYRQDPGLGLRLIYFSYDVKMKEKGDIPEGYSVSREKKERFSLILESASTNQTSMYLCASSPGTDSYEQYFGPGTRLTVT.

V and J are TRBV7-3 and TRBJ2-1; 13 bases match TRBD2. The CDR3 consists of 15 residues. Trimming removed 3 bases from V and 12 bases from J; junction bases left unmatched: 8. Looked up from germline, CDR1 is SGHTA and CDR2 is FQGTGA. CDR3 DNA: TGTGCCAGCAGCTTGGGGACTAGCGGGATCTCGTGGCAGTTCTTC. Encoded protein: CASSLGTSGISWQFF. Filled out from reference TRBV7-3 and TRBJ2-1, the complete variable domain reads GAGVSQTPSNKVTEKGKYVELRCDPISGHTALYWYRQSLGQGPEFLIYFQGTGAADDSGLPNDRFFAVRPEGSVSTLKIQRTERGDSAVYLCASSLGTSGISWQFFGPGTRLTVL.